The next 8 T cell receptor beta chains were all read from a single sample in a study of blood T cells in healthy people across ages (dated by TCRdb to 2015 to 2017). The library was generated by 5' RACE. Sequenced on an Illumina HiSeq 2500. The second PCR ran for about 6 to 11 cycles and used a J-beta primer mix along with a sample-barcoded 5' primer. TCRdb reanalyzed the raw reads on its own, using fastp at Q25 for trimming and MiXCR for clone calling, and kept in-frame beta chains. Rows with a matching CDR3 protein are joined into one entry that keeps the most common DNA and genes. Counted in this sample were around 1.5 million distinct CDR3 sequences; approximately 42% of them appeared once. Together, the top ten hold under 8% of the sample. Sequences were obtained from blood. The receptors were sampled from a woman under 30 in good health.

In DNA form, the CDR3 reads TGTGCCAGCAGTGAATCGGAGACGGCGCAGTATTTT. This translates into CASSESETAQYF. The chain employs TRBV25-1 and TRBJ2-3, with unresolved D. The germline V gene encodes CDR1 MGHDK and CDR2 SYGVNS. The CDR3 is 12 residues long. Trimming took off 1 base at V and 10 bases at J, with 9 bases between the two ends. Looking up the rest from reference TRBV25-1 and TRBJ2-3 gives the full variable domain: EADIYQTPRYLVIGTGKKITLECSQTMGHDKMYWYQQDPGMELHLIHYSYGVNSTEKGDLSSESTVSRIRTEHFPLTLESARPSHTSQYLCASSESETAQYFGPGTRLTVL.

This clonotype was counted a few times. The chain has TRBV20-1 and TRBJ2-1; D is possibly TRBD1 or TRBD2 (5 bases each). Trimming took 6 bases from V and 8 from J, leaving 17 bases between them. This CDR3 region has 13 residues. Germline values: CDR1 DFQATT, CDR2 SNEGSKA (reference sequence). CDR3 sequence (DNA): TGCAGTGCCCAGGGACCCGGCCGGGATGAGCAGTTCTTC. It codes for CSAQGPGRDEQFF.

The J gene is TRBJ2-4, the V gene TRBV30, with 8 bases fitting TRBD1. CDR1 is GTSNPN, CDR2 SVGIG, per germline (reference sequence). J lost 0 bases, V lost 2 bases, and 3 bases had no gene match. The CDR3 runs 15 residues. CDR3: CAWSPDRAAKNIQYF. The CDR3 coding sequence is TGTGCCTGGAGTCCGGACAGGGCAGCCAAAAACATTCAGTACTTC.

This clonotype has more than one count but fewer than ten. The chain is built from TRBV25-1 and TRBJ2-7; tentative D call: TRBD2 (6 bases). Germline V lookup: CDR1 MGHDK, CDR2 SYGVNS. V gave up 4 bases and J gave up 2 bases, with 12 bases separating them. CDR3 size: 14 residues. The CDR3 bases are TGTGCCAGCAGTGCCGGGACTTTTGCCTACGAGCAGTACTTC. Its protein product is CASSAGTFAYEQYF.

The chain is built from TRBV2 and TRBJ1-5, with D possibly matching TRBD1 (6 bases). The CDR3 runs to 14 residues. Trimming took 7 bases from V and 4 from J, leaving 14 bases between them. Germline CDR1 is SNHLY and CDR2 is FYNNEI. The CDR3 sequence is CASTEGDINQPQHF. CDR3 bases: TGTGCCAGCACCGAGGGGGACATAAATCAGCCCCAGCATTTT.

CDR3 bases: TGTGCCATCAGTTCGGGCAGGGAGGGTGAAAAACTGTTTTTT. Translation: CAISSGREGEKLFF. The V gene is TRBV10-3, the J gene TRBJ1-4; maybe TRBD1 (5 bases). CDR1 ENHRY and CDR2 SYGVKD come from the germline V gene. The V end lost 5 bases, the J end lost 7 bases, and 14 bases lay between the germline ends. The CDR3 length is 14 residues.

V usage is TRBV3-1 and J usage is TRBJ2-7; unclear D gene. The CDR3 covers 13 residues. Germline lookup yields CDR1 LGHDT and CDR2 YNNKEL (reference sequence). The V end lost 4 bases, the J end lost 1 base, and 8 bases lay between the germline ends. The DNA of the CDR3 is TGTGCCAGCAGCCGATCCCAGTCCTACGAGCAGTACTTC. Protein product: CASSRSQSYEQYF.

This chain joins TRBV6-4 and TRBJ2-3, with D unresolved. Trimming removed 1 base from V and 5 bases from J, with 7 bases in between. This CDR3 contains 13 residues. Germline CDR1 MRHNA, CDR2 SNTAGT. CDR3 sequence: CASSDLRGDTQYF. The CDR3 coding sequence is TGTGCCAGCAGTGACTTACGAGGAGATACGCAGTATTTT.